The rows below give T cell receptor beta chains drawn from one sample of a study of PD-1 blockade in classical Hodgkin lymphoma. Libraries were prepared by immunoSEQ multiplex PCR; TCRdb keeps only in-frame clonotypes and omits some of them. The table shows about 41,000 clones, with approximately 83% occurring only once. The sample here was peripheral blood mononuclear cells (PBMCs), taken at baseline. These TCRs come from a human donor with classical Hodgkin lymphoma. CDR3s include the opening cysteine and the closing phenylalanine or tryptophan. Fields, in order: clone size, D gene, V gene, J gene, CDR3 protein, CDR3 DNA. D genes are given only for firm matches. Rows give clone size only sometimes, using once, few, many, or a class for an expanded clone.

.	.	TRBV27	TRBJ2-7	CASSLGYSYEQYF	TGTGCCAGCAGTTTGGGGTACAGCTACGAGCAGTACTTC
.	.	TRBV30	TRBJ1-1	CAWSRENTEAFF	TGTGCCTGGAGCAGGGAGAACACTGAAGCTTTCTTT
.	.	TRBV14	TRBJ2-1	CASSQWGDEQFF	TGTGCCAGCAGCCAATGGGGCGATGAGCAGTTCTTC
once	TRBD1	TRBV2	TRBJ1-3	CASSEQGQGNTIYF	TGTGCCAGCAGTGAACAGGGACAGGGAAACACCATATATTTT
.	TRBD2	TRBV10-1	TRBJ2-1	CASSTKREGHNEQFF	TGCGCCAGCAGTACCAAGCGGGAAGGTCATAATGAGCAGTTCTTC
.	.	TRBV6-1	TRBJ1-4	CASSGPIEKLFF	TGTGCCAGCAGTGGACCAATTGAAAAACTGTTTTTT
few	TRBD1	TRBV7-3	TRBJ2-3	CASSGGQGITDTQYF	TGTGCCAGCAGCGGCGGACAGGGGATTACAGATACGCAGTATTTT
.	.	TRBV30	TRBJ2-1	CAYLTGQPEQFF	TGTGCCTACCTTACGGGTCAGCCGGAGCAGTTCTTC
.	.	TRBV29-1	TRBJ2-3	CSVRQGSGTDTQYF	TGCAGCGTGAGGCAGGGGTCTGGCACAGATACGCAGTATTTT
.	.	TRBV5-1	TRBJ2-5	CASSSSVNQETQYF	TGCGCCAGCAGCTCCTCCGTAAACCAAGAGACCCAGTACTTC
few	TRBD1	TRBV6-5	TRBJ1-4	CASRRQGSSDEKLFF	TGTGCCAGCAGGCGACAGGGGTCTTCGGATGAAAAACTGTTTTTT
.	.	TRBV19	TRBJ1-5	CASTERGGASNQPQHF	TGTGCCAGTACCGAAAGGGGGGGGGCTAGCAATCAGCCCCAGCATTTT
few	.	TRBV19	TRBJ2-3	CASSDRSTDTQYF	TGTGCCAGTAGTGACAGAAGCACAGATACGCAGTATTTT
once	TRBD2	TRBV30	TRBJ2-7	CAWDRLLAGGVLSYEQYF	TGTGCCTGGGACCGCTTACTAGCGGGAGGGGTTCTATCCTACGAGCAGTACTTC
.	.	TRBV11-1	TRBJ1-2	CASSLARGHGYTF	TGTGCCAGCAGCTTAGCTCGGGGCCATGGCTACACCTTC
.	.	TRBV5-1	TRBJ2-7	CASSADYEQYF	TGCGCCAGCAGCGCCGACTACGAGCAGTACTTC
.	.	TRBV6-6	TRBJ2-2	CASTYTGELFF	TGTGCCAGCACCTACACCGGGGAGCTGTTTTTT
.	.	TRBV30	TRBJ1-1	CAWSVPDRRNTEAFF	TGTGCCTGGAGTGTACCCGACAGAAGGAACACTGAAGCTTTCTTT
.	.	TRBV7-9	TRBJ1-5	CASSLANGNQPQHF	TGTGCCAGCAGCTTAGCGAACGGGAATCAGCCCCAGCATTTT
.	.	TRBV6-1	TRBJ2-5	CASSDPMPGYPKETQYF	TGTGCCAGCAGTGACCCTATGCCGGGATACCCTAAAGAGACCCAGTACTTC
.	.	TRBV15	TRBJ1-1	CATSREDYPNTEAFF	TGTGCCACCAGCAGAGAGGACTACCCGAACACTGAAGCTTTCTTT
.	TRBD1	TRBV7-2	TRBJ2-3	CASSTRQGIDTQYF	TGTGCCAGCAGCACCCGACAGGGAATAGATACGCAGTATTTT
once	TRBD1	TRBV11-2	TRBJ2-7	CASSLVGTGASAEQYF	TGTGCCAGCAGCTTAGTCGGGACAGGGGCCTCAGCCGAGCAGTACTTC
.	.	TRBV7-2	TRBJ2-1	CASSLRPGVGGNEQFF	TGTGCCAGCAGCTTACGTCCGGGAGTTGGAGGCAATGAGCAGTTCTTC
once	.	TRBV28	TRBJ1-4	CASSRTGDGTNEKLFF	TGTGCCAGCAGCCGGACGGGAGATGGCACTAATGAAAAACTGTTTTTT
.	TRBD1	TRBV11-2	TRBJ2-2	CASSTGTGGTGELFF	TGTGCCAGCAGTACCGGGACAGGGGGAACCGGGGAGCTGTTTTTT
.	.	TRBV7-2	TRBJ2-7	CASSLVGGTSSYEQYF	TGTGCCAGCAGCTTAGTAGGTGGAACTAGCTCCTACGAGCAGTACTTC
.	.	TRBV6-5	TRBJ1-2	CASVDRYYGYTF	TGTGCCAGCGTAGACAGATACTATGGCTACACCTTC
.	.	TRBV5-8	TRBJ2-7	CASSPDEQYF	TGTGCCAGCAGCCCCGACGAGCAGTACTTC
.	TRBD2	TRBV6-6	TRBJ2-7	CASRGTSGRSGEQYF	TGTGCCAGCAGGGGGACTAGCGGGAGAAGTGGCGAGCAGTACTTC
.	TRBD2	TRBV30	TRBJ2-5	CAWTRLAGPQETQYF	TGTGCCTGGACGAGACTAGCGGGACCCCAAGAGACCCAGTACTTC
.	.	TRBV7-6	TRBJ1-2	CASSSGQAGYTF	TGTGCCAGCAGCTCAGGGCAGGCTGGCTACACCTTC
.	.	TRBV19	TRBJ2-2	CASSQVAGELFF	TGTGCCAGTAGTCAGGTGGCCGGGGAGCTGTTTTTT
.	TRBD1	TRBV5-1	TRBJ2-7	CASSHDRGVEQYF	TGCGCCAGCAGCCACGACAGGGGGGTCGAGCAGTACTTC
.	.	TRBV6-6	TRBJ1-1	CASSYWEHTEAFF	TGTGCCAGCAGTTACTGGGAGCACACTGAAGCTTTCTTT
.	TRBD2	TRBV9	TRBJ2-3	CASSPSGITDTQYF	TGTGCCAGCAGCCCTAGCGGGATCACAGATACGCAGTATTTT
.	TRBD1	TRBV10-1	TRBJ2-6	CASSVGGTGANVLTF	TGCGCCAGCAGTGTAGGGGGCACTGGGGCCAACGTCCTGACTTTC
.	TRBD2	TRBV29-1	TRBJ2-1	CSVEDRLAEIEQFF	TGCAGCGTTGAAGATCGACTAGCAGAGATTGAGCAGTTCTTC
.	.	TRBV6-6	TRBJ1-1	CASNDRKNTEAFF	TGTGCCAGCAACGACAGAAAGAACACTGAAGCTTTCTTT